This record covers a single T cell receptor (beta chain). Antigen specificity is unknown. Trimming took 0 bases from V and 1 from J, leaving 10 bases between them. The germline gives CDR1 SGHNT, CDR2 YYREEE (reference sequence). This CDR3 has 15 amino acids. This sample was taken from a study of shared clonotypes between healthy human individuals. Whole-study results and caveats: Compared with clonotypes that all four donors shared, non-shared clonotypes had lower generation probabilities.

The authors ran the assay at deep level. Profiled with immunoSEQ multiplex PCR; TCRdb holds only in-frame clones, not every one. The sample contains around 1.6 million clones, 95% to 99% of which appear only once. The sequenced material came from naive CD4+ T cells sorted from blood. As for subset: CD45RA+ positively selected. This chain connects TRBV5-4 to TRBJ1-1; D is unresolved. This clonotype originated in a young man in good health. The CDR3 DNA sequence: TGTGCCAGCAGCTTGGTCGGACCGTCGAACACTGAAGCTTTCTTT. Its translation: CASSLVGPSNTEAFF.